Shown below are 8 T cell receptor beta chains from a single sample sequenced in a study of T cell responses to AZD1222 COVID-19 vaccine. TCRdb keeps only in-frame clones here, not all; method: immunoSEQ multiplex PCR. The sample carries more than 150,000 clones, about 93% recorded once. The material sequenced was peripheral blood, taken on day 0 of AZD1222 vaccination. The receptors stem from an adult in good health.

V gene TRBV12-3 or TRBV12-4 combines with J gene TRBJ2-2, with D tentatively TRBD2 (5 bases). The V end lost 11 bases, the J end lost 5 bases, and 12 bases lay between the germline ends. The CDR3 spans 12 residues. For the CDR3, the DNA is TGTGCCGCACAGAGGGAAACCGGGGAGCTGTTTTTT. This codes for CAAQRETGELFF.

The chain is built from TRBV27 and TRBJ1-5; the match to TRBD1 covers 7 bases. This CDR3 is built from 15 residues. Per germline, CDR1 MNHEY and CDR2 SMNVEV (reference sequence). Losses at the gene ends were 5 bases for V and 5 bases for J; bases not matched to a gene: 9. CDR3 amino acids: CASSATGNLHQPQHF. CDR3 coding DNA: TGTGCCAGCAGTGCGACAGGGAATCTTCATCAGCCCCAGCATTTT.

The chain carries TRBV28 and TRBJ2-1; weak D call: TRBD2 (6 bases). V was trimmed by 6 bases and J by 10 bases, leaving 10 bases between them. Germline V gene sequence: CDR1 MDHEN, CDR2 SYDVKM. This CDR3 has 11 amino acids. The CDR3 region is CASREGREQFF. The CDR3 region has the DNA TGTGCCAGCAGGGAGGGGAGGGAGCAGTTCTTC.

The chain has TRBV28 and TRBJ1-1; D gene unclear. The germline V gene has CDR1 MDHEN and CDR2 SYDVKM. V shed 7 bases and J shed 7 bases, with 19 bases lying between them. The length of the CDR3 is 14 residues. The CDR3 protein is CASIVMDGVREAFF. CDR3 nucleotide sequence: TGTGCCAGCATTGTAATGGACGGTGTTCGTGAAGCTTTCTTT.

The rearrangement uses TRBV12-3 or TRBV12-4 and TRBJ1-2, with D hard to call. This CDR3 spans 12 amino acids. Trimming took 8 bases from V and 4 from J, leaving 11 bases between them. For the CDR3, the DNA is TGTGCCAGCTACCGGCAGCCCTATGGCTACACCTTC. Its protein is CASYRQPYGYTF.

This chain joins TRBV15 and TRBJ2-1; D is possibly TRBD1 (6 bases). V shed 4 bases and J shed 6 bases, with 19 bases lying between them. Germline CDR1 LNHNV, CDR2 YYDKDF (reference sequence). The CDR3 runs to 16 residues. CDR3 DNA: TGTGCCACCAGCACCAAAAACAGGGAAATCGGCAATGAGCAGTTCTTC. This gives the protein CATSTKNREIGNEQFF.

The chain carries TRBV4-1 and TRBJ2-1; D is undetermined. The V gene's germline CDR1 is MGHRA and CDR2 YSYEKL. With 0 bases removed from V and 6 bases from J, the gap between germline ends came to 12 bases. This CDR3 is 15 amino acids long. CDR3 in amino acids: CASSQERFRSNEQFF. Here the CDR3 DNA reads TGCGCCAGCAGCCAAGAGCGGTTTCGCTCCAATGAGCAGTTCTTC.

This sequence joins TRBV4-1 and TRBJ1-5, with unresolved D. Trimming took off 1 base at V and 6 bases at J, with 7 bases between the two ends. The germline gives CDR1 MGHRA, CDR2 YSYEKL. This CDR3 region has 13 residues. In DNA, the CDR3 is TGCGCCAGCAGCCAAGGTGGCAGTCAGCCCCAGCATTTT. Encoded protein: CASSQGGSQPQHF.